Listed below are T cell receptor beta chains from one sample, sequenced in a study of technical replicates of blood from four donors. Assay used: immunoSEQ multiplex PCR; TCRdb lists only in-frame clones, some missing. The table shows tens of thousands of clones, with around 92% occurring only once. What was sequenced was T cells isolated from PBMCs. The receptors come from a human donor in good health. The CDR3 runs from the conserved cysteine through the conserved F or W. Fields, in order: D gene, V gene, J gene, clone size, CDR3 protein, CDR3 DNA. D genes are given only for firm matches. Rows give clone size only sometimes, using once, few, many, or a class for an expanded clone.

TRBD1	TRBV5-4	TRBJ2-1	.	CASSLPRTGSSYNEQFF	TGTGCCAGCAGCTTGCCTCGGACAGGGAGCTCCTACAATGAGCAGTTCTTC
TRBD2	TRBV29-1	TRBJ2-1	.	CSGAGGLYNEQFF	TGCAGCGGGGCGGGAGGGCTCTACAATGAGCAGTTCTTC
TRBD2	TRBV14	TRBJ2-7	.	CASSHGGSSYEQYF	TGTGCCAGCAGCCACGGCGGGAGCTCCTACGAGCAGTACTTC
TRBD1	TRBV7-9	TRBJ1-1	.	CASSLTGGVNTEAFF	TGTGCCAGCAGCTTAACAGGGGGTGTGAACACTGAAGCTTTCTTT
.	TRBV4-1	TRBJ1-2	.	CASSPVGGDYGYTF	TGCGCCAGCAGCCCCGTCGGGGGGGACTATGGCTACACCTTC
.	TRBV6-1	TRBJ1-4	.	CASSESAVVDEKLFF	TGTGCCAGCAGTGAAAGTGCGGTAGTGGATGAAAAACTGTTTTTT
TRBD2	TRBV28	TRBJ2-1	.	CASKELAGGNEQFF	TGTGCCAGCAAGGAACTAGCGGGAGGTAATGAGCAGTTCTTC
TRBD1	TRBV27	TRBJ2-5	.	CASRHRDRAETQYF	TGTGCCTCCCGGCATAGGGACAGGGCAGAGACCCAGTACTTC
.	TRBV11-3	TRBJ2-7	once	CASSLRGKDEQYF	TGTGCCAGCAGCTTAAGGGGGAAAGACGAGCAGTACTTC
.	TRBV11-3	TRBJ2-7	.	CASSLDRFREQYF	TGTGCCAGCAGCTTAGATCGATTCAGAGAGCAGTACTTC
TRBD1	TRBV25-1	TRBJ1-2	.	CASSGGQGGYYGYTF	TGTGCCAGCAGTGGCGGACAGGGAGGATACTATGGCTACACCTTC
.	TRBV12-5	TRBJ2-1	.	CASGLGYKMESRGNEQFF	TGTGCTAGTGGTTTGGGATACAAGATGGAGAGTAGGGGCAATGAGCAGTTCTTC
TRBD1	TRBV7-3	TRBJ1-1	.	CASSPTPGTGGMAFF	TGTGCCAGCAGCCCCACCCCCGGGACAGGGGGAATGGCTTTCTTT
TRBD2	TRBV4-2	TRBJ2-7	.	CASSRSAGGPENEQYF	TGTGCCAGCAGCCGATCAGCGGGAGGGCCTGAGAACGAGCAGTACTTC
.	TRBV14	TRBJ2-7	.	CASSLGGGEQYF	TGTGCCAGCAGCCTGGGAGGGGGCGAGCAGTACTTC
TRBD1	TRBV4-1	TRBJ2-2	.	CASSLRTGAGELFF	TGCGCCAGCAGCCTCCGCACAGGGGCCGGGGAGCTGTTTTTT
.	TRBV30	TRBJ2-5	.	CAWSVQQGKTQYF	TGTGCCTGGAGTGTACAACAGGGAAAGACCCAGTACTTC
.	TRBV7-3	TRBJ2-2	.	CASSPIWSANTGELFF	TGTGCCAGCAGCCCCATTTGGAGCGCTAACACCGGGGAGCTGTTTTTT
.	TRBV5-1	TRBJ2-5	once	CASSLTPGSGTQYF	TGCGCCAGCAGCTTGACCCCCGGGTCGGGGACCCAGTACTTC
.	TRBV7-2	TRBJ2-1	few	CASSLAGWSSYNEQFF	TGTGCCAGCAGCTTAGCGGGTTGGAGCTCCTACAATGAGCAGTTCTTC
.	TRBV19	TRBJ1-1	.	CASKGALARPWDTEAFF	TGTGCCAGTAAAGGTGCTCTGGCCAGGCCTTGGGACACTGAAGCTTTCTTT
.	TRBV4-1	TRBJ2-5	.	CASSQGSWAGAETQYF	TGCGCCAGCAGCCAAGGTTCATGGGCAGGGGCGGAGACCCAGTACTTC
.	TRBV7-3	TRBJ1-2	once	CASSSQENYGYTF	TGTGCCAGCAGCTCACAGGAGAACTATGGCTACACCTTC
.	TRBV9	TRBJ1-1	few	CASGGGRTDEAFF	TGTGCCAGCGGGGGCGGACGAACAGATGAAGCTTTCTTT
.	TRBV19	TRBJ1-1	.	CASSPLGLEAFF	TGTGCCAGTAGCCCTCTAGGACTTGAAGCTTTCTTT
.	TRBV4-3	TRBJ2-1	.	CASSRTLTLSSYNEQFF	TGCGCCAGCAGCCGCACCTTGACTTTGAGCTCCTACAATGAGCAGTTCTTC
TRBD2	TRBV7-2	TRBJ2-3	.	CASSLAVGGTDTQYF	TGTGCCAGCAGCTTAGCGGTGGGAGGGACAGATACGCAGTATTTT
.	TRBV2	TRBJ1-4	.	CASSEEAGLATNEKLFF	TGTGCCAGCAGTGAAGAGGCTGGGCTTGCAACTAATGAAAAACTGTTTTTT
.	TRBV29-1	TRBJ2-2	.	CSVETSNTGELFF	TGCAGCGTTGAGACTTCTAACACCGGGGAGCTGTTTTTT
.	TRBV6-6	TRBJ1-1	.	CASTPRGGVMNTEAFF	TGTGCCAGCACCCCAAGAGGGGGTGTGATGAACACTGAAGCTTTCTTT
TRBD1	TRBV5-5	TRBJ1-4	.	CASGDSPNEKLFF	TGTGCCAGTGGGGACAGTCCTAATGAAAAACTGTTTTTT
.	TRBV9	TRBJ2-3	.	CASRGVGADTQYF	TGTGCCAGCAGGGGAGTTGGGGCAGATACGCAGTATTTT
TRBD1	TRBV10-3	TRBJ1-3	.	CAISRTGSGNTIYF	TGTGCCATCAGTAGGACAGGGTCTGGAAACACCATATATTTT
.	TRBV6-5	TRBJ1-2	.	CASSQAREHYGYTF	TGTGCCAGCAGCCAGGCGCGGGAGCACTATGGCTACACCTTC
.	TRBV28	TRBJ1-1	.	CASSSPLPGNTEAFF	TGTGCCAGCAGTTCCCCCCTCCCAGGGAACACTGAAGCTTTCTTT
TRBD2	TRBV10-3	TRBJ2-1	.	CAIGLAGERGEQFF	TGTGCCATAGGACTAGCGGGGGAGCGGGGGGAGCAGTTCTTC
TRBD2	TRBV7-9	TRBJ2-6	.	CASSPPIAAAGGWANVLTF	TGTGCCAGCAGCCCCCCCATTGCGGCGGCGGGGGGCTGGGCCAACGTCCTGACTTTC
.	TRBV11-2	TRBJ2-6	.	CASSLWSLPTGANVLTF	TGTGCCAGCAGCTTGTGGAGCCTCCCGACTGGGGCCAACGTCCTGACTTTC
.	TRBV9	TRBJ2-3	.	CASSVKGGGFTDTQYF	TGTGCCAGCAGCGTAAAGGGAGGCGGCTTCACAGATACGCAGTATTTT
TRBD1	TRBV4-3	TRBJ1-2	.	CASSQEQGPYGYTF	TGCGCCAGCAGCCAAGAACAGGGGCCCTATGGCTACACCTTC
.	TRBV6-1	TRBJ2-3	.	CASSRWGGGTDTQYF	TGTGCCAGCAGTAGATGGGGGGGCGGCACAGATACGCAGTATTTT
.	TRBV27	TRBJ2-7	once	CASSLYDGRRYEQYF	TGTGCCAGCAGTTTATATGACGGGAGACGCTACGAGCAGTACTTC
.	TRBV9	TRBJ2-2	.	CASRAPGTSNTGELFF	TGTGCCAGCAGGGCCCCTGGGACATCGAACACCGGGGAGCTGTTTTTT
.	TRBV7-3	TRBJ2-1	.	CASSSSNEQFF	TGTGCCAGCAGTAGTAGTAATGAGCAGTTCTTC
TRBD1	TRBV5-8	TRBJ1-2	.	CASSRTGANYGYTF	TGTGCCAGCAGTCGGACAGGGGCTAACTATGGCTACACCTTC
TRBD2	TRBV15	TRBJ2-3	.	CATSSHSGGIDTQYF	TGTGCCACCAGCAGCCACAGCGGGGGCATAGATACGCAGTATTTT
.	TRBV29-1	TRBJ1-3	.	CSVGGEGSGNTIYF	TGCAGCGTTGGGGGAGAAGGGTCTGGAAACACCATATATTTT
.	TRBV4-1	TRBJ2-7	.	CASSQDIAHPGYEQYF	TGCGCCAGCAGCCAAGATATCGCTCATCCCGGCTACGAGCAGTACTTC
TRBD2	TRBV19	TRBJ2-4	once	CASSSGLAGVGPPKNIQYF	TGTGCCAGTAGTTCAGGACTAGCGGGAGTGGGCCCCCCCAAAAACATTCAGTACTTC